This T cell receptor beta chain was sequenced for a study of T cell changes during pregnancy in multiple sclerosis. J lost 6 bases, V lost 2 bases, and 10 bases had no gene match. CDR1 is LNHDA, CDR2 SQIVND, per germline (reference sequence). CDR3 length: 15 amino acids. The data were produced by immunoSEQ multiplex PCR, yet TCRdb's version contains in-frame clones alone and is incomplete. The repertoire has 75,000 to 80,000 clones, 93% of them found once; the top ten carry about 0.72%. This chain links TRBV19 with TRBJ2-7, with 7 positions matching TRBD1. This clonotype was obtained from a female donor in good health, enrolled as a control in a pregnancy study. The material was peripheral blood, obtained in the second trimester of pregnancy. CDR3 loop: CASSINSGQISEQYF. In nucleotides, the CDR3 is TGTGCCAGTAGTATAAATTCGGGACAGATCTCCGAGCAGTACTTC.